This T cell receptor (beta chain) was profiled in a study of T cell responses to AZD1222 COVID-19 vaccine (dated by TCRdb to the early 2020s). Looking at the study overall: TCR sequencing covered roughly 230 trial participants: 200 to 220 given two doses of AZD1222 and 26 given two doses of MenACWY control vaccine. Enrollment into the trials was organized by age into subgroups of 18-55, 56-69 and 70-plus years, and those subgroups contained roughly 140, 27 and 60 TCR-sequenced participants, respectively. General study outcomes and caveats: In the small 56-69-year group, the increase in depth fell short of significance, most likely because of low power. Vaccine-associated CD4 TCRs spanned the whole spike protein, with dominant responses in regions 160-218 and 743-854. No day 14 peak-response samples were available, so repertoires were characterized only after the peak T cell response. Conclusions about previously exposed vaccinees were limited because only 6 or 7 AZD1222 recipients were SARS-CoV-2 seropositive at baseline. Participants were mostly white British and included more females than males, and it was suggested by the authors that clonal diversity may have been underestimated. Nearly half of unique spike-specific TCRs reportedly recognized epitopes outside regions mutated in the B.1.351 and B.1.1.7 variants. A significant rise in spike-specific TCR breadth and depth was observed after two AZD1222 doses relative to day 0 and relative to MenACWY recipients.

The CDR3 regions of human TCRbeta chains were analyzed by immunosequencing. On the study's bioinformatics: Repertoire TCRs were checked for matches against a reference library of SARS-CoV-2-specific TCRs that had been generated using the MIRA antigen-specificity platform. Breadth was defined as the fraction of unique TCRs that were SARS-CoV-2-associated. Depth was defined as the fraction of total T cells that were SARS-CoV-2-associated. Using the MIRA data, each spike-specific TCR was mapped to the spike region that the TCR reacts to and placed in a CD4 or CD8 class. Log10-transformed breadth and depth values were compared by one-way ANOVA with Sidak's multiple comparisons tests. TCRdb limited this immuneACCESS table to in-frame rearrangements with V and J called. A share of clones is missing; checked studies link under half to unresolved V genes, and the rest is unexplained. The D gene and trimming were derived from the DNA, and the V and J assignments and clone size from that table. The sample profile shows 120,000 to 150,000 clones; 70% to 90% of them were found once. The ten largest clonotypes hold about 4.9% of the sample.

The germline V and J ends show losses of 4 bases and 6 bases respectively, and no gene match explains 12 bases of the junction. As encoded in the germline V gene, CDR1 is SGHRS while CDR2 is YFSETQ. Spanning cysteine to phenylalanine, the CDR3 consists of 16 amino acids. Only the CDR3 region is kept as DNA, spanning 48 bases read in frame from base 1. About this clone: Its antigen target is currently unknown. Within one base of it there is no much larger clone, and no base qualities were kept.

Explained via the paper, the time point label denotes: about 28 days (+/-7) after the second vaccine dose. AZD1222 recipients with second doses at about 4 weeks or about 12 weeks were pooled, because spike-specific TCR depth and breadth did not differ between schedules. The vaccinee samples were drawn from two UK trials, COV001 and COV002, one of which was a single-blind randomized controlled phase 2/3 trial testing AZD1222 (ChAdOx1 nCoV-19) in healthy adults. For TCRbeta chain sequencing, PBMC samples from trial participants were taken at day 0 and at day 28 after the second dose. This specimen was peripheral blood, taken 28 days after the second AZD1222 dose. This TCR was recovered from an adult who received the AZD1222 COVID-19 vaccine. The V and J genes are TRBV5-1 and TRBJ1-3; TRBD1 agrees with 8 junctional bases. The CDR3 protein sequence reads: CASSGGTGSGLNTIYF. In nucleotides, the sequence is TGCGCCAGCAGCGGCGGGACAGGCTCCGGTCTAAACACCATATATTTT.